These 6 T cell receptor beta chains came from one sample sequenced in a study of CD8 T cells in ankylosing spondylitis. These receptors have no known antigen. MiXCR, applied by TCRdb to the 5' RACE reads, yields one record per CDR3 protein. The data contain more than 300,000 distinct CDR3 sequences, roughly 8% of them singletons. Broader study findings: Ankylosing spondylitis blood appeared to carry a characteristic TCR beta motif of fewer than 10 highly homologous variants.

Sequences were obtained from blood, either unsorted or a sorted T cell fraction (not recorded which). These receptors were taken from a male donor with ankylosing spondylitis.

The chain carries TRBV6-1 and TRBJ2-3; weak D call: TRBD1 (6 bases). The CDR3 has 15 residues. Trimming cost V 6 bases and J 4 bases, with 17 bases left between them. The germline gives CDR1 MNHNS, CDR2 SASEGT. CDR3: CASREQGLSPDTQYF. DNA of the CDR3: TGTGCCAGCAGGGAACAGGGTCTTAGTCCAGATACGCAGTATTTT.

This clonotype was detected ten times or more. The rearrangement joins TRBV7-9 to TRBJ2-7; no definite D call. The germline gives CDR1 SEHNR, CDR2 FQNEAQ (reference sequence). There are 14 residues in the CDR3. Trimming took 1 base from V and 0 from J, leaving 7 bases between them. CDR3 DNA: TGTGCCAGCAGCTTAGTCGGTGACTCCTACGAGCAGTACTTC. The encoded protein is CASSLVGDSYEQYF.

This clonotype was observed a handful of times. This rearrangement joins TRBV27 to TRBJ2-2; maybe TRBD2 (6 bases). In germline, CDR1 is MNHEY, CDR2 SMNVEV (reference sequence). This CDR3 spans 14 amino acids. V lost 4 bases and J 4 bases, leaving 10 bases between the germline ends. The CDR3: CASSSGLITGELFF. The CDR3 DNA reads TGTGCCAGCAGTTCGGGACTCATCACCGGGGAGCTGTTTTTT.

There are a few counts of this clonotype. Here the CDR3 DNA reads TGCAGCGTTGGTCCGGGGGCAGGCACTGAAGCTTTCTTT. Translating gives CSVGPGAGTEAFF. The V call is TRBV29-1, the J call TRBJ1-1, with D perhaps TRBD1 (6 bases). Germline V CDR1 and CDR2: SQVTM, ANQGSEA. The V and J ends lost 4 bases and 4 bases respectively, with 13 bases between them. CDR3 length equals 13 residues.

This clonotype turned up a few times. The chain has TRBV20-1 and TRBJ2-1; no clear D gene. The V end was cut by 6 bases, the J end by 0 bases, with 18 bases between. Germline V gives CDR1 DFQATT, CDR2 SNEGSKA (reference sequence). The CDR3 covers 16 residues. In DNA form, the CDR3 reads TGCAGTGCCCCCAAGGGTTACGGGTCCTCCTACAATGAGCAGTTCTTC. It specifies CSAPKGYGSSYNEQFF.

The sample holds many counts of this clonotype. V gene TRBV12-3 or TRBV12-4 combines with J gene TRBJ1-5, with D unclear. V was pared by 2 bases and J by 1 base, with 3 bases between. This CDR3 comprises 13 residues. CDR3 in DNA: TGTGCCAGCAGTTTACTAAGCAATCAGCCCCAGCATTTT. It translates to CASSLLSNQPQHF.